The 11 T cell receptor beta chains given below trace back to one sample, sequenced in a study of blood T cell repertoires in COVID-19. Profiled with immunoSEQ multiplex PCR; TCRdb holds only in-frame clones, not every one. The sample contains 200,000 or so clones, about four fifths of which appear only once. Sequences were obtained from PBMCs or T cells enriched from blood (not recorded which). These receptors all stem from a man aged 40-49 years who had recovered from COVID-19.

This chain connects TRBV5-1 to TRBJ1-1; a weak D match, TRBD1 (5 bases). Trimming removed 3 bases from V and 1 base from J, with 10 bases in between. The length of the CDR3 is 14 residues. Per germline, CDR1 SGHRS and CDR2 YFSETQ. CDR3 in DNA: TGCGCCAGCAGCTGGAACACAGGGAACACTGAAGCTTTCTTT. Its protein product is CASSWNTGNTEAFF.

The J gene is TRBJ2-5, the V gene TRBV14; 9 nucleotides align to TRBD1. J lost 1 base, V lost 5 bases, and 8 bases had no gene match. Per germline, CDR1 SGHDN and CDR2 FVKESK. The CDR3 is made up of 16 amino acids. The CDR3 coding sequence is TGTGCCAGCAGCACGCTCGGGACAGGGAGCCAAGAGACCCAGTACTTC. Translated, it gives CASSTLGTGSQETQYF.

J is TRBJ1-1 and V is TRBV2; D possibly corresponds to TRBD1 (5 bases). Between the trimmed V and J ends, which lost 8 bases and 1 base, there was a span of 8 bases. Germline-derived CDR1 and CDR2 are SNHLY and FYNNEI. There are 12 residues in the CDR3. The CDR3 region is CASHRRNTEAFF. The CDR3 DNA reads TGTGCCAGCCACAGGAGGAACACTGAAGCTTTCTTT.

The chain combines TRBV13 with TRBJ2-3; 7 bases are a match to TRBD2. V lost 2 bases and J lost 2; bases outside the gene matches: 7. CDR3 size: 16 residues. Germline loops: CDR1 PRHDT, CDR2 FYEKMQ (reference sequence). The CDR3 reads CASSLPGGITTDTQYF. The CDR3 bases are TGTGCCAGCAGCTTACCCGGGGGGATTACCACAGATACGCAGTATTTT.

The V and J genes are TRBV6-1 and TRBJ2-7, with unresolved D. Germline loops: CDR1 MNHNS, CDR2 SASEGT. The CDR3 runs 13 residues. Trimming took off 3 bases at V and 5 bases at J, with 11 bases between the two ends. Here the CDR3 reads CASSEARPNEQYF. In nucleotides, the CDR3 is TGTGCCAGCAGTGAGGCCAGGCCAAACGAGCAGTACTTC.

The chain recombines TRBV5-1 with TRBJ1-6; a possible D gene is TRBD1 (5 bases). Germline loops: CDR1 SGHRS, CDR2 YFSETQ. The CDR3 length is 14 residues. V was shortened by 2 bases and J by 17 bases, with 20 bases between the two germline ends. The CDR3 loop is CASSLGTPGQAVHF. CDR3 nucleotides: TGCGCCAGCAGCTTAGGCACCCCTGGACAAGCAGTCCACTTT.

The chain joins TRBV3-1 (or the pseudogene TRBV3-2) to TRBJ2-5; D may be TRBD1 (6 bases). This CDR3 has 14 residues. The V and J ends lost 0 bases and 5 bases respectively, with 10 bases between them. Germline CDR1 reads LGHDT; CDR2 reads YNNKEL (reference sequence). The CDR3 DNA follows: TGTGCCAGCAGCCAAGATTACAGGGTTGAGACCCAGTACTTC. Its protein is CASSQDYRVETQYF.

This sequence joins TRBV18 and TRBJ1-1; weak D call: TRBD1 (5 bases). Deletions cut 2 bases from V and 4 bases from J, with 11 bases between. This CDR3 has 14 residues. CDR1 is KGHSH, CDR2 LQKENI, per germline. The chain's CDR3 is CASSPSGGGTEAFF. Here the CDR3 DNA reads TGTGCCAGCTCACCATCCGGGGGGGGCACTGAAGCTTTCTTT.

The count of this clone is one. This chain links TRBV7-9 with TRBJ2-1, with D possibly being TRBD1 (6 bases). The CDR3 consists of 13 residues. Trimming stripped 3 bases from V and 9 bases from J, with 12 bases between. In germline, CDR1 is SEHNR, CDR2 FQNEAQ (reference sequence). As DNA, the CDR3 is TGTGCCAGCAGCTTCCCTAGCAGGGGTGAGCAGTTCTTC. Amino acid sequence: CASSFPSRGEQFF.

The V gene is TRBV28, the J gene TRBJ1-2; a possible D gene is TRBD1 (5 bases). V was pared by 2 bases and J by 5 bases, with 6 bases between. Germline V lookup: CDR1 MDHEN, CDR2 SYDVKM. CDR3 length: 12 amino acids. Here the CDR3 reads CASSLKGYGYTF. CDR3 coding DNA: TGTGCCAGCAGTTTAAAGGGGTATGGCTACACCTTC.

This chain connects TRBV2 to TRBJ2-3; TRBD2 aligns across 10 bases. This CDR3 has 16 amino acids. Per germline, CDR1 SNHLY and CDR2 FYNNEI. V lost 6 bases, J lost 0 bases, and 6 bases stayed unmatched. CDR3 in DNA: TGTGCCAGCAGCCTAGCGGGGGAGACTAGCACAGATACGCAGTATTTT. Translation gives CASSLAGETSTDTQYF.